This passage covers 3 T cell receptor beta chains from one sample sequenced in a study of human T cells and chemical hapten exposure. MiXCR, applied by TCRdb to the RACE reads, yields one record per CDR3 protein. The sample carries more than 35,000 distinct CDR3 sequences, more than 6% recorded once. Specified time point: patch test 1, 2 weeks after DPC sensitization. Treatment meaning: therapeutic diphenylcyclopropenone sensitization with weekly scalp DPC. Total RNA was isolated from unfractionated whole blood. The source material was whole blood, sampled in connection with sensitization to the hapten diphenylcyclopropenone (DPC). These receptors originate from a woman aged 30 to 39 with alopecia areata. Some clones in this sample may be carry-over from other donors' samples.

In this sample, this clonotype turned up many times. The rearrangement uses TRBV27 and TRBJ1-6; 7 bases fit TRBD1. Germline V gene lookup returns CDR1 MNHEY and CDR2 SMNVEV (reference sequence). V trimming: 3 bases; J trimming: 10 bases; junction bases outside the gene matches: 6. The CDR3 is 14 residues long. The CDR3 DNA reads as TGTGCCAGCAGTTTTCTTACAGGGGCATCACCCCTCCACTTT. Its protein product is CASSFLTGASPLHF.

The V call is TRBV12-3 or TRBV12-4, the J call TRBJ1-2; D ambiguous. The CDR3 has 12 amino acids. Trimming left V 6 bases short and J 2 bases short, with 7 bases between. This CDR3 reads CASSLGNYGYTF. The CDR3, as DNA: TGTGCCAGCAGCCTGGGGAACTATGGCTACACCTTC.

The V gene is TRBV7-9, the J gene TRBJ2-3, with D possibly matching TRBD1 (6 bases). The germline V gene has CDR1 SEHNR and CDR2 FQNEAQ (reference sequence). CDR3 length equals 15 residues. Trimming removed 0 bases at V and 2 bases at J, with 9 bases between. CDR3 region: CASSLAGANTDTQYF. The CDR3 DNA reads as TGTGCCAGCAGCTTAGCGGGGGCAAACACAGATACGCAGTATTTT.